A selection of T cell receptor beta chains follows, all from one sample in a study of identifying expanded T cells in peripheral blood. Assay used: immunoSEQ multiplex PCR; TCRdb lists only in-frame clones, some missing. The sample carries 60,000 to 70,000 clones, about 87% recorded once. Sequenced material: blood. The receptors derive from a person between 18 and 75 years old in good health. CDR3s include the opening cysteine and the closing phenylalanine or tryptophan. D genes are given only for firm matches. Clone size, where shown, is once, few, many, or a class for clones that have expanded.

DNA,CDR3,J,V,size,D
TGTGCCAGCAGCTCACCTTACGAGCAGTACTTC,CASSSPYEQYF,TRBJ2-7,TRBV5-4,NA,NA
TGTGCCAGCAGTGACGACAGGGGAGGTGATTCACCCCTCCACTTT,CASSDDRGGDSPLHF,TRBJ1-6,TRBV6-4,medium-sized,TRBD1
TGCGCCAGCAGCTTGGGACAGAAGAGAGGAAATTTTATAGCCCTCCACTTT,CASSLGQKRGNFIALHF,TRBJ1-6,TRBV5-1,NA,NA
TGTGCCAGCAGTACCGAGGCGAATTCACCCCTCCACTTT,CASSTEANSPLHF,TRBJ1-6,TRBV7-9,NA,NA
TGTGCCAGCAGTTACGCGGACAGGGGGCATGGCGGGGAGCTGTTTTTT,CASSYADRGHGGELFF,TRBJ2-2,TRBV6-5,NA,TRBD1
TGTGCCAGCAGCTTAGACCGGGGGTGGTCTGATGAAAAACTGTTTTTT,CASSLDRGWSDEKLFF,TRBJ1-4,TRBV11-2,NA,NA
TGTGCCAGCAGCTTTTGGGGGGACACAGATACGCAGTATTTT,CASSFWGDTDTQYF,TRBJ2-3,TRBV7-2,NA,NA
TGTGCCAGCGGAGACAGGGCTCCCTACGAGCAGTACTTC,CASGDRAPYEQYF,TRBJ2-7,TRBV6-1,NA,TRBD1
TGTGCCAGTAGTATAGATCAGGGGCGGGGCAATGAGCAGTTCTTC,CASSIDQGRGNEQFF,TRBJ2-1,TRBV19,NA,NA
TGTGCCAGCAGAGAAGGGGGGGCGCCTAATGAAAAACTGTTTTTT,CASREGGAPNEKLFF,TRBJ1-4,TRBV6-1,few,NA
TGTGCCATCAGTGGTAATAGCCCACCAGATACGCAGTATTTT,CAISGNSPPDTQYF,TRBJ2-3,TRBV10-3,NA,NA
TGTGCCAGCAGCTTAGGAACAGGGGGGAAAGGCTACACCTTC,CASSLGTGGKGYTF,TRBJ1-2,TRBV7-6,NA,TRBD1
TGTGCCAGCAGCGACCAGGGGGTGTTCGGTGGCTACACCTTC,CASSDQGVFGGYTF,TRBJ1-2,TRBV7-2,NA,TRBD1
TGTGCCAGCAGCGTAGGCCCAGGGTCTGGCAATCAGCCCCAGCATTTT,CASSVGPGSGNQPQHF,TRBJ1-5,TRBV9,few,NA
TGTGCCAGCAGCCCGGACTCCGGGACAGGGCAAGAGTTCTTC,CASSPDSGTGQEFF,TRBJ2-1,TRBV11-3,NA,TRBD1
TGTGCCAGCAGCTTAGCAGCCAGCCCTAACTATGGCTACACCTTC,CASSLAASPNYGYTF,TRBJ1-2,TRBV7-8,once,NA
TGTGCCAGCAGTGCCCGCCTCGACCCGGGCGGAGCCCAGTACTTC,CASSARLDPGGAQYF,TRBJ2-5,TRBV27,NA,NA
TGCAGCGTCCCCGGACAGTCTGGGGCCAACGTCCTGACTTTC,CSVPGQSGANVLTF,TRBJ2-6,TRBV29-1,once,NA
TGTGCCAGCAGTTACGGGGGAAAGGGGGAAAAACTGTTTTTT,CASSYGGKGEKLFF,TRBJ1-4,TRBV6-5,NA,NA
TGTGCCAGCAGCTTCGATGTAGGTACCGGGGAGCTGTTTTTT,CASSFDVGTGELFF,TRBJ2-2,TRBV7-2,NA,NA
TGTGCCAGCAGTGACAGGGCTAATCAGCCCCAGCATTTT,CASSDRANQPQHF,TRBJ1-5,TRBV28,NA,TRBD1
TGTGCCAGCAGCTCCCGGGAAGGGCGGTCTGTAATTCTCGTCTTC,CASSSREGRSVILVF,TRBJ1-2,TRBV13,NA,NA